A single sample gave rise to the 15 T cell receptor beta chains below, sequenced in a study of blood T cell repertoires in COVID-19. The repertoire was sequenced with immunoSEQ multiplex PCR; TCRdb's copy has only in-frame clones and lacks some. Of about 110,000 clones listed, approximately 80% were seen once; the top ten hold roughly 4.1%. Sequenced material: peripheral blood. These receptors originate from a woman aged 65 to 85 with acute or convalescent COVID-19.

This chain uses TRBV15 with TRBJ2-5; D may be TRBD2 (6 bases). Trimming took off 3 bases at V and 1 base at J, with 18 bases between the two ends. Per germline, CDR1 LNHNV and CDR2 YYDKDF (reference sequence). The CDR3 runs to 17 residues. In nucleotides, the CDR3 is TGTGCCACCAGCAGGGACTACATGGACCGTATCCAAGAGACCCAGTACTTC. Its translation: CATSRDYMDRIQETQYF.

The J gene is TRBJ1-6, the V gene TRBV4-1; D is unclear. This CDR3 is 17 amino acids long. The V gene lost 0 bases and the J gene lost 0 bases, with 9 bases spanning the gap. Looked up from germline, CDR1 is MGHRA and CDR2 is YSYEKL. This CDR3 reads CASSQDVVNSYNSPLHF. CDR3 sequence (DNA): TGCGCCAGCAGCCAAGATGTCGTAAACTCCTATAATTCACCCCTCCACTTT.

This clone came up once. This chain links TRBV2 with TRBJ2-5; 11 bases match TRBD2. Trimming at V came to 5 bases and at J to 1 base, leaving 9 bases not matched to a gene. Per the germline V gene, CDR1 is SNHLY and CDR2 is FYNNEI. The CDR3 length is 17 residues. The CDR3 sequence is CASSTPRTSGFQETQYF. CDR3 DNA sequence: TGTGCCAGCAGTACACCTCGGACTAGCGGGTTCCAAGAGACCCAGTACTTC.

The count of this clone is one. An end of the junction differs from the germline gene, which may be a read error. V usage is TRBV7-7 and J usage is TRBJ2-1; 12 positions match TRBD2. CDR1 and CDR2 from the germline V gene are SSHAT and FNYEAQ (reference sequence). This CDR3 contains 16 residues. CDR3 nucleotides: TGTGCTAGCAGCTTAGCTCTAGCGGGGGGGCAAAATGAGCAGTTCTTC. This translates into CASSLALAGGQNEQFF. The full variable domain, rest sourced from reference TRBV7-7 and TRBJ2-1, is GAGVSQSPRYKVTKRGQDVTLRCDPISSHATLYWYQQALGQGPEFLTYFNYEAQPDKSGLPSDRFSAERPEGSISTLTIQRTEQRDSAMYRCASSLALAGGQNEQFFGPGTRLTVL.

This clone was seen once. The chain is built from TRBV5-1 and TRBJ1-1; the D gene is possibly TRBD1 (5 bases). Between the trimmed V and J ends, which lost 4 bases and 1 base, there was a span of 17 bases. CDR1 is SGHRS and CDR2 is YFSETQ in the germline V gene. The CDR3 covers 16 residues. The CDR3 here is CASSQGAGPRNTEAFF. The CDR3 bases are TGCGCCAGCAGCCAAGGGGCAGGGCCTAGGAACACTGAAGCTTTCTTT.

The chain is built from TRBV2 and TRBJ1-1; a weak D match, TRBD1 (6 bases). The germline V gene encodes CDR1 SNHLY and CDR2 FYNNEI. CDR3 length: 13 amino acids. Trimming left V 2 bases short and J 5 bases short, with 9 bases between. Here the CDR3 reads CASSERGGTEAFF. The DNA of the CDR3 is TGTGCCAGCAGTGAAAGGGGGGGGACTGAAGCTTTCTTT.

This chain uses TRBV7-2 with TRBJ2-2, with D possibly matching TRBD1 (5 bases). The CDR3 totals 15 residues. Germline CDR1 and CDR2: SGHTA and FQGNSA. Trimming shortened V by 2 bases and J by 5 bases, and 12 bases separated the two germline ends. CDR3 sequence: CASSLRARGTGELFF. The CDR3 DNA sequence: TGTGCCAGCAGCTTACGCGCTAGGGGTACCGGGGAGCTGTTTTTT.

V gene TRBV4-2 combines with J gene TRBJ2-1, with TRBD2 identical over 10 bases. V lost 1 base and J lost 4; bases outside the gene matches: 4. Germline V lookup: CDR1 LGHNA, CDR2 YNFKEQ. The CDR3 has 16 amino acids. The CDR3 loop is CASSQVPGLAYNEQFF. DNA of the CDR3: TGTGCCAGCAGCCAAGTCCCGGGACTAGCGTACAATGAGCAGTTCTTC.

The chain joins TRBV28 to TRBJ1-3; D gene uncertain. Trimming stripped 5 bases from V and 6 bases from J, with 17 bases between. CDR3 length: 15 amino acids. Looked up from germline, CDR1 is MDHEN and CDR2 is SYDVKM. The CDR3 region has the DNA TGTGCCAGCAGTCCCACCTCAAGTCAGGCAAACACCATATATTTT. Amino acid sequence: CASSPTSSQANTIYF.

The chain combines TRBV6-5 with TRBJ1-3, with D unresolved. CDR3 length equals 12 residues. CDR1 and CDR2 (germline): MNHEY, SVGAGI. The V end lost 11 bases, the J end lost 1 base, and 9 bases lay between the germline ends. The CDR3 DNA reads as TGTGCCGGCGGCAGTTCTGGAAACACCATATATTTT. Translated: CAGGSSGNTIYF.

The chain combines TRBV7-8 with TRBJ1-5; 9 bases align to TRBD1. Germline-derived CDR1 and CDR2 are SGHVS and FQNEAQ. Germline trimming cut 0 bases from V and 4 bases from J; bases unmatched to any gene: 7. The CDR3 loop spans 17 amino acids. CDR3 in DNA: TGTGCCAGCAGCTTAGCCAAGGGAGACAGGGGGAATCAGCCCCAGCATTTT. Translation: CASSLAKGDRGNQPQHF. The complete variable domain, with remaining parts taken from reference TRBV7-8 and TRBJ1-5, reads GAGVSQSPRYKVAKRGQDVALRCDPISGHVSLFWYQQALGQGPEFLTYFQNEAQLDKSGLPSDRFFAERPEGSVSTLKIQRTQQEDSAVYLCASSLAKGDRGNQPQHFGDGTRLSIL.

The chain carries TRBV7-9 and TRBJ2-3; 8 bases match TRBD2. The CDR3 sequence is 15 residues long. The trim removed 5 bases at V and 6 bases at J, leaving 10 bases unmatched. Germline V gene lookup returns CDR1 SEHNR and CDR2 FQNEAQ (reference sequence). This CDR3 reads CASSIPGGLSDTQYF. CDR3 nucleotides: TGTGCCAGCAGCATACCGGGGGGGCTTTCGGATACGCAGTATTTT.

This CDR3 is CASSQVLTRREDTEAFF. The CDR3, as DNA: TGCGCCAGCAGCCAAGTCTTGACCCGGAGGGAGGACACTGAAGCTTTCTTT. The V and J genes are TRBV4-1 and TRBJ1-1; D uncertain. Trimming took off 1 base at V and 3 bases at J, with 18 bases between the two ends. CDR1 is MGHRA, CDR2 YSYEKL, per germline. CDR3 length: 17 amino acids.

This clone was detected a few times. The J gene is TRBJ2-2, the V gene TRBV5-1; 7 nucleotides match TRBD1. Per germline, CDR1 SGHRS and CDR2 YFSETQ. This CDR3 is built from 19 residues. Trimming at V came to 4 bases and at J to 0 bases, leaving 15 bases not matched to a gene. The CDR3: CASSLPRDRGLSNTGELFF. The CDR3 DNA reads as TGCGCCAGCAGCCTACCGAGGGACAGAGGATTATCGAACACCGGGGAGCTGTTTTTT.

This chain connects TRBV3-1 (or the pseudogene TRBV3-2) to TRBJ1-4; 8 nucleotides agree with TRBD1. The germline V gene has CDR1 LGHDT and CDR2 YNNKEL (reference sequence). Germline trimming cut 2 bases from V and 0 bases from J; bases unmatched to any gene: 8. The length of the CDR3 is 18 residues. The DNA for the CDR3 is TGTGCCAGCAGCCAACAGGGGGCGGGTCGCACAACTAATGAAAAACTGTTTTTT. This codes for CASSQQGAGRTTNEKLFF.